A single sample is the source of the 3 T cell receptor beta chains below, sequenced in a study of blood T cells in healthy people across ages. A J-beta primer mix and a sample-barcoded 5' primer were used in a second PCR of roughly 7 to 12 cycles. Using its own MiXCR run on the 5' RACE reads, TCRdb lists one record per CDR3 protein. The table shows 1 million or so distinct CDR3 sequences, with about 23% occurring only once. The same data also went into a second study, on T cells of mothers and their children.

Sample: blood. These receptors were collected from a girl aged 2 to 10 in good health.

This clonotype was counted a few times. In DNA form, the CDR3 reads TGTGCCAGCAGTTACAGGGTTGGAGGTAACACTGAAGCTTTCTTT. It codes for CASSYRVGGNTEAFF. V and J are TRBV6-2 or TRBV6-3 and TRBJ1-1; D remains unclear. The V gene lost 2 bases and the J gene lost 2 bases, with 12 bases spanning the gap. The CDR3 is 15 residues long. Germline CDR1 reads MNHEY; CDR2 reads SVGEGT.

This clonotype was counted between two and nine times. The J gene is TRBJ1-1, the V gene TRBV29-1, with 7 nucleotides matching TRBD1. The CDR3 covers 19 residues. V shed 0 bases and J 6 bases; nucleotides not matched to a gene: 22. In germline, CDR1 is SQVTM, CDR2 ANQGSEA. Here the CDR3 reads CSVEDVVVRGGSLGAEAFF. The CDR3 bases are TGCAGCGTTGAAGATGTTGTAGTCAGGGGGGGTTCCCTGGGGGCTGAAGCTTTCTTT.

The chain couples TRBV27 to TRBJ1-1; D is undetermined. With 8 bases removed from V and 1 base from J, the gap between germline ends came to 8 bases. Germline V gives CDR1 MNHEY, CDR2 SMNVEV (reference sequence). The CDR3 totals 12 residues. The CDR3 protein is CASREGNTEAFF. In nucleotides, the CDR3 is TGTGCCAGCCGGGAAGGGAACACTGAAGCTTTCTTT.